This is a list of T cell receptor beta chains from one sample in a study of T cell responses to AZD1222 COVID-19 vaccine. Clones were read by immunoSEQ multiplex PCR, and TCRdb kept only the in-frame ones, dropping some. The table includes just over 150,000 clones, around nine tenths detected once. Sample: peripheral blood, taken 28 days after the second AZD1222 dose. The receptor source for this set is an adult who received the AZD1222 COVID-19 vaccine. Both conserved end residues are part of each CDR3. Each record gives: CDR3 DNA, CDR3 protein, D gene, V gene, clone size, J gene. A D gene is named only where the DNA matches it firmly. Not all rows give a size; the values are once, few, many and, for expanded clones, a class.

TGCGCCAGCAGCCAAGATGAGCGTCCAGAGACCCAGTACTTC	CASSQDERPETQYF	.	TRBV4-1	.	TRBJ2-5
TGTGCCAGCAGGCGCCCGCCAGTAGTCAGCACTGAAGCTTTCTTT	CASRRPPVVSTEAFF	.	TRBV6-5	.	TRBJ1-1
TGTGCCAGCTCACCCCTAGGATATACGCAGTATTTT	CASSPLGYTQYF	.	TRBV18	.	TRBJ2-3
TGTGCCAGCAGCTTTGGGTCCAGGGGGCGAGAGACCCAGTACTTC	CASSFGSRGRETQYF	TRBD1	TRBV7-2	.	TRBJ2-5
TGTGCCAGCAGTTTGAACGGACAGGGAGAGACCCAGTACTTC	CASSLNGQGETQYF	TRBD1	TRBV28	few	TRBJ2-5
TGTGCCACCAGCCAGAGACAGGGTCCCTACGAGCAGTACTTC	CATSQRQGPYEQYF	TRBD1	TRBV10-3	.	TRBJ2-7
TGTGCCAGCAGCCAGGACGGGGGAATGTCAATCTCCCAAGAGACCCAGTACTTC	CASSQDGGMSISQETQYF	.	TRBV4-2	.	TRBJ2-5
TGTGCCAGCAGCTTAGGTTCAGGGACCTACGAGCAGTACTTC	CASSLGSGTYEQYF	.	TRBV11-2	.	TRBJ2-7
TGTGCCAGCAGCTTGGGATATCGCGGCTATGGCTACACCTTC	CASSLGYRGYGYTF	.	TRBV5-4	once	TRBJ1-2
TGTGCCAGCAGTGTCTTCGTAACTTCTGTCCGGGCGGATGAGCAGTTCTTC	CASSVFVTSVRADEQFF	.	TRBV2	.	TRBJ2-1
TGCGCCAGCAGACAGGGTCTCGGTAATGAAAAACTGTTTTTT	CASRQGLGNEKLFF	.	TRBV5-1	.	TRBJ1-4
TGTGCCAGCAGCTTAGTGTTACTAGCGGGGGCCCTCAACTTC	CASSLVLLAGALNF	TRBD2	TRBV13	.	TRBJ2-7
TGTGCCAGCAGTGGGAGAGGGAACCGCAATCAGCCCCAGCATTTT	CASSGRGNRNQPQHF	.	TRBV2	.	TRBJ1-5
TGTGCCAGCAGCTGGAGCGGGAGTTCAAGAGAGACCCAGTACTTC	CASSWSGSSRETQYF	TRBD2	TRBV7-9	.	TRBJ2-5
TGTGCCTGGAGTGTTAGCGGTCCTTACGAGCAGTACTTC	CAWSVSGPYEQYF	.	TRBV30	.	TRBJ2-7
TGTGCCAGCAGCTCTCCGGGACAGTTAAACTATGGCTACACCTTC	CASSSPGQLNYGYTF	TRBD1	TRBV5-6	.	TRBJ1-2
TGTGCCAGCAGCCGCAAAACCGGGACAGAATACTCTGGAAACACCATATATTTT	CASSRKTGTEYSGNTIYF	TRBD1	TRBV7-9	.	TRBJ1-3
TGTGCCAGCTCACCCTCCGGGACAGAAGAAGCTTTCTTT	CASSPSGTEEAFF	TRBD1	TRBV18	.	TRBJ1-1
TGTGCCAGTAGTATTGGGGGACTAGTGGGCGAGCAGTACTTC	CASSIGGLVGEQYF	TRBD2	TRBV19	.	TRBJ2-7
TGTGCCAGCAGTTCCCGGGGGGGAGGCAATGAGCAGTTCTTC	CASSSRGGGNEQFF	TRBD2	TRBV6-2/TRBV6-3	.	TRBJ2-1
TGTGCCCGCACTAGCGGGAGGTTCTTC	CARTSGRFF	TRBD2	TRBV5-8	.	TRBJ2-1
TGCGCCAGCAGCGCATCGACAGGGGGGAACACTGAAGCTTTCTTT	CASSASTGGNTEAFF	TRBD1	TRBV5-1	.	TRBJ1-1
TGCGCCAGCAGCTTGCGGGAGGGAGGGGACGAGCAGTACTTC	CASSLREGGDEQYF	TRBD2	TRBV5-1	.	TRBJ2-7
TGTGCCAGCAGCTTGATGGATGGACAGTCGAACTACGAGCAGTACTTC	CASSLMDGQSNYEQYF	.	TRBV5-6	.	TRBJ2-7
TGTGCCACCAGTGATTTAAAGGGGGCAGCGGGAGCAGGCCCCTACAATGAGCAGTTCTTC	CATSDLKGAAGAGPYNEQFF	.	TRBV24-1	.	TRBJ2-1
TGTGCCTTCGGGAACAAGGGTGGGGAAAAACTGTTTTTT	CAFGNKGGEKLFF	.	TRBV30	few	TRBJ1-4
TGTGCCAGCAGTGAAGAAGTATTAGTGGGAGAGCAGTTCTTC	CASSEEVLVGEQFF	.	TRBV6-1	.	TRBJ2-1
TGTGCCAGCAGCCTAGGACAGGATTCGCTCTATGGCTACACCTTC	CASSLGQDSLYGYTF	TRBD1	TRBV5-6	.	TRBJ1-2
TGTGCCAGCAGCTGGGATAGCAATCAGCCCCAGCATTTT	CASSWDSNQPQHF	.	TRBV7-8	.	TRBJ1-5